The present TCR beta chain was sequenced within a study of T cells in Graves' hyperthyroidism and ophthalmopathy. Study findings and constraints: Most thyroid-expanded clonotypes above 0.001 were also found in blood.

Regions amplified from RNA transcripts were the TCR beta CDR3 regions. The study used the HTBI primer set for a first-round RT-PCR of the TCR CDR3. TCRdb reprocessed the multiplex PCR reads via MiXCR and lists one record per CDR3 protein. The repertoire holds hundreds of thousands of distinct CDR3 sequences, with 45% as singletons. V lost 7 bases to trimming and J lost 7 bases; unmatched junction nucleotides: 9. This CDR3 is 14 amino acids long. Germline V lookup: CDR1 SNHLY, CDR2 FYNNEI. In this sample, this clonotype turned up a few times. What it binds is not known. Source material: peripheral blood or thyroid tissue (not recorded which). This clonotype originated in an adult man with Graves' disease, either hyperthyroidism or ophthalmopathy (not recorded which). The genes are TRBV2 and TRBJ2-7; 11 bases are a match to TRBD1. The CDR3 bases are TGTGCCAGCAAACAGGACAGGGGGCTAGAAGAGCAGTACTTC. This codes for CASKQDRGLEEQYF.